These T cell receptor beta chains were read from a single sample in a study of T cells in tuberculosis. Clones were sequenced by immunoSEQ multiplex PCR, and TCRdb holds only the in-frame ones, with some missing. The table has over 30,000 clones, 93% seen once. The starting material was PBMCs, obtained at tuberculosis diagnosis. The source of these receptors is an adult with tuberculosis. Each CDR3 is given with its conserved first and last residue. The order of the fields is V gene, J gene, clone size, D gene, CDR3 protein, CDR3 DNA. D genes are given only for firm matches. Size tells how often a clone was seen (once, few, many) or the class of an expanded clone, and some rows leave it out.

TRBV5-8	TRBJ2-4	-	TRBD1	CASQDLDRVRGSSIQYF	TGTGCCAGCCAAGACCTAGACAGGGTGAGGGGGTCGAGCATTCAGTACTTC
TRBV2	TRBJ2-7	-	TRBD2	CASSEGGTSGYEQYF	TGTGCCAGCAGTGAGGGGGGGACTAGCGGATACGAGCAGTACTTC
TRBV15	TRBJ1-3	-	-	CATRPGGARGNTIYF	TGTGCCACCAGGCCTGGAGGGGCGCGCGGAAACACCATATATTTT
TRBV2	TRBJ2-5	-	TRBD1	CASTTRQGAGETQYF	TGTGCCAGCACTACTCGACAGGGGGCAGGAGAGACCCAGTACTTC
TRBV2	TRBJ2-7	-	-	CASSEWQGYEQYF	TGTGCCAGCAGTGAATGGCAGGGCTACGAGCAGTACTTC
TRBV6-1	TRBJ2-7	-	-	CASSEGNSRAYEQYF	TGTGCCAGCAGTGAAGGGAATAGCAGGGCCTACGAGCAGTACTTC
TRBV6-5	TRBJ1-1	large	-	CASSQALTLYTEAFF	TGTGCCAGCAGTCAGGCCCTTACCTTATACACTGAAGCTTTCTTT
TRBV6-1	TRBJ2-5	once	TRBD1	CASAGQGETQYF	TGTGCCAGCGCGGGACAGGGAGAGACCCAGTACTTC
TRBV28	TRBJ2-7	few	-	CASSLIGGTYEQYF	TGTGCCAGCAGTTTGATAGGCGGAACCTACGAGCAGTACTTC
TRBV15	TRBJ2-3	-	-	CATSESADHTQYF	TGTGCCACCAGCGAATCGGCGGATCATACGCAGTATTTT
TRBV5-8	TRBJ1-2	-	-	CASSFLVRGYTF	TGTGCCAGCAGCTTTTTAGTGAGGGGCTACACCTTC
TRBV29-1	TRBJ2-7	-	TRBD1	CSVQGTGYEQYF	TGCAGCGTACAAGGGACAGGGTACGAGCAGTACTTC
TRBV7-3	TRBJ2-3	-	TRBD2	CASSPRTSGGADTQYF	TGTGCCAGCAGCCCCCGGACTAGCGGGGGGGCAGATACGCAGTATTTT
TRBV7-8	TRBJ2-7	-	-	CASSLGGEGSYEQYF	TGTGCCAGCAGCTTAGGGGGAGAGGGATCCTACGAGCAGTACTTC
TRBV27	TRBJ2-2	-	-	CASREEEVTGELFF	TGTGCCAGCAGGGAGGAGGAGGTCACCGGGGAGCTGTTTTTT
TRBV7-9	TRBJ1-2	-	TRBD1	CASSLAVGQGAHGYTF	TGTGCCAGCAGCTTAGCTGTGGGACAGGGGGCGCATGGCTACACCTTC
TRBV5-4	TRBJ2-7	-	-	CASSFRSANEQYF	TGTGCCAGCAGCTTTCGGAGTGCCAACGAGCAGTACTTC
TRBV7-8	TRBJ2-5	-	-	CASSSSGVRETQYF	TGTGCCAGCAGCTCGTCAGGGGTGAGAGAGACCCAGTACTTC
TRBV27	TRBJ2-5	-	-	CASSPLYQETQYF	TGTGCCAGCAGTCCACTCTACCAAGAGACCCAGTACTTC
TRBV2	TRBJ2-7	-	TRBD2	CASSGPRAGGPGEQYF	TGTGCCAGCAGTGGCCCACGAGCGGGAGGGCCGGGGGAGCAGTACTTC
TRBV5-6	TRBJ2-4	-	-	CASSRSELAKNIQYF	TGTGCCAGCAGCCGGAGTGAATTAGCCAAAAACATTCAGTACTTC
TRBV18	TRBJ1-3	few	-	CASSPSGQGTGNTIYF	TGTGCCAGCTCACCTTCCGGGCAGGGTACAGGAAACACCATATATTTT
TRBV4-1	TRBJ2-1	-	TRBD2	CASSQVLAGEQFF	TGCGCCAGCAGCCAAGTACTAGCGGGGGAGCAGTTCTTC
TRBV5-1	TRBJ2-2	-	TRBD2	CASSLLAGSAGELFF	TGCGCCAGCAGCCTTCTAGCGGGGTCCGCCGGGGAGCTGTTTTTT
TRBV19	TRBJ1-5	few	-	CASSIGDAGRGNQPQHF	TGTGCCAGTAGTATAGGGGATGCAGGGAGGGGGAATCAGCCCCAGCATTTT
TRBV13	TRBJ2-1	-	TRBD2	CASSFSFVVTSGDNEQFF	TGTGCCAGCAGCTTCTCGTTCGTCGTAACTAGCGGGGATAATGAGCAGTTCTTC
TRBV5-1	TRBJ2-3	once	TRBD2	CASSLMAGALDTQYF	TGCGCCAGCAGCTTGATGGCGGGAGCTTTGGATACGCAGTATTTT
TRBV6-6	TRBJ2-7	-	-	CASSYQAGVPLYEQYF	TGTGCCAGCAGTTACCAAGCAGGGGTCCCCCTCTACGAGCAGTACTTC
TRBV28	TRBJ1-4	-	TRBD1	CASIGTGVEKLFF	TGTGCCAGCATAGGGACAGGGGTCGAAAAACTGTTTTTT
TRBV10-3	TRBJ1-5	-	-	CAISESIRDGNQPQHF	TGTGCCATCAGTGAGTCGATCAGGGATGGCAATCAGCCCCAGCATTTT
TRBV5-4	TRBJ2-1	-	-	CASSADSGLANNEQFF	TGTGCCAGCAGCGCCGACAGCGGGTTAGCGAACAATGAGCAGTTCTTC
TRBV4-1	TRBJ1-5	-	-	CASSLTGTNQPQHF	TGCGCCAGCAGCCTCACAGGCACCAATCAGCCCCAGCATTTT
TRBV19	TRBJ2-7	-	-	CASSMELTPGDEQYF	TGTGCCAGTAGTATGGAACTGACTCCCGGGGACGAGCAGTACTTC
TRBV2	TRBJ2-7	-	TRBD1	CASSEGVQGGYEQYF	TGTGCCAGCAGTGAAGGCGTACAGGGGGGATACGAGCAGTACTTC
TRBV4-1	TRBJ1-3	-	-	CASSQEDPRAGNTIYF	TGCGCCAGCAGCCAAGAAGACCCCAGGGCTGGAAACACCATATATTTT
TRBV5-6	TRBJ2-3	-	TRBD1	CASSSLRDSLRGTDTQYF	TGTGCCAGCAGCTCCCTCAGGGACAGCCTCCGAGGCACAGATACGCAGTATTTT
TRBV7-2	TRBJ1-2	once	TRBD1	CASSSSGTGYGYTF	TGTGCCAGCAGCTCCTCCGGGACAGGGTATGGCTACACCTTC
TRBV4-1	TRBJ2-5	-	-	CASSQEGGGHETQYF	TGCGCCAGCAGCCAAGAAGGGGGGGGGCACGAGACCCAGTACTTC
TRBV7-8	TRBJ2-7	once	TRBD1	CASSLISGQGAGEQYF	TGTGCCAGCAGCTTAATAAGTGGGCAGGGGGCGGGCGAGCAGTACTTC
TRBV9	TRBJ2-5	-	-	CASSGGQGRETQYF	TGTGCCAGCAGCGGGGGCCAGGGCCGAGAGACCCAGTACTTC
TRBV10-3	TRBJ2-5	-	TRBD1	CAIRPGQGQETQYF	TGTGCCATCAGACCCGGACAGGGACAAGAGACCCAGTACTTC
TRBV28	TRBJ2-7	-	TRBD2	CASSLGGGTSGFSYEQYF	TGTGCCAGCAGTTTAGGCGGGGGGACTAGCGGGTTCTCCTACGAGCAGTACTTC
TRBV6-5	TRBJ2-7	-	TRBD2	CASSYSALAHSYEQYF	TGTGCCAGCAGTTACTCGGCACTAGCGCACTCCTACGAGCAGTACTTC
TRBV6-1	TRBJ2-7	-	TRBD2	CASSEVAGGSYEQYF	TGTGCCAGCAGTGAAGTAGCGGGTGGCTCCTACGAGCAGTACTTC
TRBV6-4	TRBJ2-3	-	TRBD2	CASSELAGEGADTQYF	TGTGCCAGCAGTGAACTAGCGGGAGAGGGGGCAGATACGCAGTATTTT
TRBV5-6	TRBJ1-1	-	-	CASSHPNAEAEAFF	TGTGCCAGCAGCCACCCAAACGCGGAGGCTGAAGCTTTCTTT
TRBV11-1	TRBJ2-3	-	TRBD1	CASSLGGTGSQYF	TGTGCCAGCAGCTTAGGGGGGACAGGGTCGCAGTATTTT
TRBV13	TRBJ1-1	-	-	CASSLVAENTEAFF	TGTGCCAGCAGCTTAGTGGCTGAGAACACTGAAGCTTTCTTT
TRBV7-9	TRBJ2-1	-	TRBD1	CASIPGGLNNEQFF	TGTGCCAGCATTCCAGGGGGATTAAACAATGAGCAGTTCTTC
TRBV2	TRBJ2-1	-	-	CANGQRNEQFF	TGTGCCAACGGACAGAGAAATGAGCAGTTCTTC
TRBV27	TRBJ1-5	-	-	CASSSPARNQPQHF	TGTGCCAGCAGTTCCCCCGCCAGGAATCAGCCCCAGCATTTT
TRBV7-3	TRBJ2-3	-	TRBD1	CASSQGQGADTQYF	TGTGCCAGCAGCCAGGGACAGGGAGCGGATACGCAGTATTTT
TRBV18	TRBJ1-2	-	-	CASSLAVAKTNYGYTF	TGTGCCAGCTCACTTGCGGTCGCAAAAACTAACTATGGCTACACCTTC
TRBV6-5	TRBJ2-2	-	-	CASSGGPIGGELFF	TGTGCCAGCAGCGGGGGGCCCATCGGCGGGGAGCTGTTTTTT
TRBV9	TRBJ2-2	few	TRBD2	CASSLSRGGSPGELFF	TGTGCCAGCAGTCTCTCGCGGGGGGGCTCCCCCGGGGAGCTGTTTTTT
TRBV7-3	TRBJ2-3	-	TRBD1	CASSLTTSGQSIADTQYF	TGTGCCAGCAGCTTGACTACCTCGGGACAGTCAATCGCAGATACGCAGTATTTT